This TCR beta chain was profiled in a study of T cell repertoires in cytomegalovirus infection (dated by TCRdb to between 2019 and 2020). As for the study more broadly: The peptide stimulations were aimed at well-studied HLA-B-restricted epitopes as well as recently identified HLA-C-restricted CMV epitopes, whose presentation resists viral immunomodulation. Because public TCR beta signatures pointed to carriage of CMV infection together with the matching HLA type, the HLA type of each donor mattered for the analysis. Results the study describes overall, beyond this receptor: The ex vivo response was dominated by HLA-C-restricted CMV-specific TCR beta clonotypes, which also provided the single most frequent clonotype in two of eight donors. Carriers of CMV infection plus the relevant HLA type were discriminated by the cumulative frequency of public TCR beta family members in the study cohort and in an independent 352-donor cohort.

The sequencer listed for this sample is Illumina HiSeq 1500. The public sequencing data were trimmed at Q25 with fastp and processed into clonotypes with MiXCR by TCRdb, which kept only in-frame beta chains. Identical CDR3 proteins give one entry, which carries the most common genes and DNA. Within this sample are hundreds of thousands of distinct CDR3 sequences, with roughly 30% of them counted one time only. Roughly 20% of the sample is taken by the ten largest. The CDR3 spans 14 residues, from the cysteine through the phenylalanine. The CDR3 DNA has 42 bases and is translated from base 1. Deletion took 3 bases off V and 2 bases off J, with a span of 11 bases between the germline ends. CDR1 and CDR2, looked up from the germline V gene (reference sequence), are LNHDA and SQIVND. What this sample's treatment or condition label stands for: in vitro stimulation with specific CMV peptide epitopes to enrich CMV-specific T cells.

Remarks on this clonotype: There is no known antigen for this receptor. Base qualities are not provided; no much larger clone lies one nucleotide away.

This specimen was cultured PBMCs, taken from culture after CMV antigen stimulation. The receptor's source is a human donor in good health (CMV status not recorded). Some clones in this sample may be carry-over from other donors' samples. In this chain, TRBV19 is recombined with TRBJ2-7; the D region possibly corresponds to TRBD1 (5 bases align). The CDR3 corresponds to CASSMQQGTYEQYF. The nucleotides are TGTGCCAGTAGTATGCAGCAGGGAACCTACGAGCAGTACTTC.